These 27 T cell receptor beta chains were all obtained from the same sample, sequenced in a study of blood T cell repertoires in COVID-19. Assay: immunoSEQ multiplex PCR; the TCRdb copy retains only in-frame clones and omits some. The data show about 200,000 clones, roughly 84% seen once. The sequenced sample was peripheral blood. These receptors were obtained from a man aged 40-49 years with acute or convalescent COVID-19.

The chain employs TRBV4-2 and TRBJ2-1, with 12 bases that match TRBD2. The trim removed 4 bases at V and 9 bases at J, leaving 10 bases unmatched. This CDR3 is 16 amino acids long. Per the germline V gene, CDR1 is LGHNA and CDR2 is YNFKEQ. The CDR3 DNA is TGTGCCAGCAGCCGACTAGCGGGAGTTAGTGAAAGTGAGCAGTTCTTC. This translates into CASSRLAGVSESEQFF.

The rearrangement uses TRBV19 and TRBJ1-2; 9 nucleotides agree with TRBD1. Looked up from germline, CDR1 is LNHDA and CDR2 is SQIVND (reference sequence). The V segment lost 4 bases and the J segment 4 bases; nucleotides outside the gene matches: 10. The CDR3 is made up of 16 amino acids. CDR3: CASSRLRTGDSYGYTF. CDR3 bases: TGTGCCAGTAGTAGACTCAGGACAGGGGACAGCTATGGCTACACCTTC.

The V call is TRBV6-6, the J call TRBJ1-2; 8 nucleotides align to TRBD1. Germline V lookup: CDR1 MNHNY, CDR2 SVGAGI (reference sequence). CDR3 length: 16 amino acids. V lost 5 bases, J lost 2 bases, and 10 bases stayed unmatched. The CDR3 here is CASSRQGSSRNYGYTF. DNA of the CDR3: TGTGCCAGCAGTCGACAGGGGAGCTCGAGGAACTATGGCTACACCTTC.

The sample holds a few counts of this clone. The chain links TRBV30 to TRBJ1-5, with no clear D. The V end was cut by 6 bases, the J end by 1 base, with 13 bases between. CDR1 is GTSNPN and CDR2 is SVGIG in the germline V gene (reference sequence). The CDR3 runs to 14 residues. The CDR3 DNA sequence: TGTGCCTGTAGAGTCGGCGGGAGCAATCAGCCCCAGCATTTT. Translated, it gives CACRVGGSNQPQHF. The full variable domain, its missing parts supplied by reference TRBV30 and TRBJ1-5, is SQTIHQWPATLVQPVGSPLSLECTVEGTSNPNLYWYRQAAGRGLQLLFYSVGIGQISSEVPQNLSASRPQDRQFILSSKKLLLSDSGFYLCACRVGGSNQPQHFGDGTRLSIL.

The rearrangement links TRBV7-2 to TRBJ1-5; no clear D gene. Germline loops: CDR1 SGHTA, CDR2 FQGNSA. Trimming left V 2 bases short and J 6 bases short, with 14 bases between. The CDR3 contains 15 residues. The chain's CDR3 is CASSLRVGGGQPQHF. DNA for the CDR3: TGTGCCAGCAGCTTACGTGTGGGAGGAGGTCAGCCCCAGCATTTT.

This clone was counted once. The V and J genes are TRBV7-9 and TRBJ2-1; tentatively, D is TRBD1 (5 bases). Trimming took off 8 bases at V and 7 bases at J, with 24 bases between the two ends. Per germline, CDR1 SEHNR and CDR2 FQNEAQ (reference sequence). The CDR3 totals 16 residues. This CDR3 is CASARRGQGLKNEQFF. The CDR3 bases are TGTGCCAGCGCCCGTCGTGGTCAGGGCCTAAAGAATGAGCAGTTCTTC. The whole variable domain, filled in from reference TRBV7-9 and TRBJ2-1, reads DTGVSQNPRHKITKRGQNVTFRCDPISEHNRLYWYRQTLGQGPEFLTYFQNEAQLEKSRLLSDRFSAERPKGSFSTLEIQRTEQGDSAMYLCASARRGQGLKNEQFFGPGTRLTVL.

This sequence joins TRBV30 and TRBJ2-1; D is unclear. Germline assignment: CDR1 GTSNPN and CDR2 SVGIG (reference sequence). The CDR3 consists of 11 residues. Deletions cut 0 bases from V and 8 bases from J, with 5 bases between. CDR3 loop: CAWSVRDEQFF. The DNA of the CDR3 is TGTGCCTGGAGTGTACGGGATGAGCAGTTCTTC. The variable domain in full, completed from reference TRBV30 and TRBJ2-1, reads SQTIHQWPATLVQPVGSPLSLECTVEGTSNPNLYWYRQAAGRGLQLLFYSVGIGQISSEVPQNLSASRPQDRQFILSSKKLLLSDSGFYLCAWSVRDEQFFGPGTRLTVL.

The J gene is TRBJ2-7, the V gene TRBV28, with 7 bases lining up with TRBD1. V shed 6 bases, J shed 5 bases, and the junction held 13 bases outside the gene matches. From germline, CDR1 is MDHEN and CDR2 SYDVKM. CDR3 length: 15 amino acids. The CDR3 sequence: CASRSRDSLAHEQYF. The CDR3 DNA follows: TGTGCCAGCAGATCTAGGGACAGCTTAGCCCACGAGCAGTACTTC.

This clone came up once. The rearrangement links TRBV7-8 to TRBJ2-2; the match to TRBD1 covers 9 bases. The germline V gene encodes CDR1 SGHVS and CDR2 FQNEAQ. J was trimmed by 3 bases and V by 4 bases; bases with no gene match: 21. The CDR3 extends over 21 amino acids. DNA of the CDR3: TGTGCCAGCAGCTCAAGTCGGGACAGGGTTGAGTTCGGTTATGACACCGGGGAGCTGTTTTTT. It yields the protein CASSSSRDRVEFGYDTGELFF. The whole variable domain, remainder taken from reference TRBV7-8 and TRBJ2-2, is GAGVSQSPRYKVAKRGQDVALRCDPISGHVSLFWYQQALGQGPEFLTYFQNEAQLDKSGLPSDRFFAERPEGSVSTLKIQRTQQEDSAVYLCASSSSRDRVEFGYDTGELFFGEGSRLTVL.

The gene calls are TRBV5-1 and TRBJ2-2, with a possible D match to TRBD2 (6 bases). Germline values: CDR1 SGHRS, CDR2 YFSETQ. Trimming stripped 1 base from V and 4 bases from J, with 11 bases between. The CDR3 is 15 residues long. CDR3 DNA: TGCGCCAGCAGCTTGACGGGAGTAGCCACCGGGGAGCTGTTTTTT. This codes for CASSLTGVATGELFF. The full variable domain, in which reference TRBV5-1 and TRBJ2-2 provide the parts outside the CDR3, is KAGVTQTPRYLIKTRGQQVTLSCSPISGHRSVSWYQQTPGQGLQFLFEYFSETQRNKGNFPGRFSGRQFSNSRSEMNVSTLELGDSALYLCASSLTGVATGELFFGEGSRLTVL.

This clone was detected a few times. The chain has TRBV27 and TRBJ1-3; D is possibly TRBD1 (6 bases). The V gene's germline CDR1 is MNHEY and CDR2 SMNVEV (reference sequence). This CDR3 comprises 13 residues. V was pared by 7 bases and J by 8 bases, with 15 bases between. DNA for the CDR3: TGTGCCAGCATCTTAGGGGGTGTAGACACCATATATTTT. Its protein product is CASILGGVDTIYF.

Notes on this clone: The missing conserved phenylalanine or tryptophan at the end of this CDR3 makes a read error likely. Because the CDR3's place on the DNA is in doubt, the DNA is left out and the CDR3 is given as listed by TCRdb. The chain employs TRBV5-6 and TRBJ1-1. The CDR3 is 12 residues long, ends included. Per the germline V gene, CDR1 is SGHDT and CDR2 is YYEEEE. The CDR3 loop is CASSLLRGPGDL.

J is TRBJ2-3 and V is TRBV5-4; TRBD1 aligns across 10 bases. V shed 3 bases, J shed 5 bases, and the junction held 3 bases outside the gene matches. CDR1 is SGHNT and CDR2 is YYREEE in the germline V gene (reference sequence). The CDR3 runs 14 residues. The CDR3 region is CASSSGTGEDTQYF. CDR3 nucleotide sequence: TGTGCCAGCAGCTCCGGGACAGGGGAAGATACGCAGTATTTT.

V usage is TRBV5-1 and J usage is TRBJ1-2, with D possibly TRBD1 on 5 matching bases. Germline V gene data show CDR1 as SGHRS and CDR2 as YFSETQ. This CDR3 is built from 14 residues. The V gene lost 5 bases and the J gene lost 7 bases, with 18 bases spanning the gap. The CDR3 reads CASRVSGGEAGYTF. CDR3 nucleotide sequence: TGCGCCAGCAGGGTTTCAGGAGGGGAGGCTGGCTACACCTTC.

V and J are TRBV19 and TRBJ1-2; 7 nucleotides line up with TRBD1. The CDR3 is made up of 15 amino acids. With 7 bases clipped from V and 0 bases from J, the junction kept 8 bases outside the gene matches. Looked up from germline, CDR1 is LNHDA and CDR2 is SQIVND (reference sequence). In DNA form, the CDR3 reads TGTGCCAGTACCAAGGGACAGATTTCTAACTATGGCTACACCTTC. Translating gives CASTKGQISNYGYTF.

The chain employs TRBV29-1 and TRBJ1-3; D remains ambiguous. Germline V lookup: CDR1 SQVTM, CDR2 ANQGSEA. The V end lost 0 bases, the J end lost 0 bases, and 9 bases lay between the germline ends. This CDR3 has 15 residues. Written as DNA, the CDR3 is TGCAGCGTTGAAGACAGGAAGTCCTCTGGAAACACCATATATTTT. Its protein product is CSVEDRKSSGNTIYF.

The V gene is TRBV2, the J gene TRBJ2-5, with 9 bases matching TRBD1. Trimming at V came to 1 base and at J to 3 bases, leaving 0 bases not matched to a gene. This CDR3 comprises 14 residues. CDR1 SNHLY and CDR2 FYNNEI come from the germline V gene. CDR3 sequence reads: CASSEGTGEETQYF. The CDR3 DNA sequence: TGTGCCAGCAGTGAAGGGACAGGGGAAGAGACCCAGTACTTC.

The CDR3, as DNA: TGTGCCAGCAGCCAAGCGGGGGGGAGCAATCAGCCCCAGCATTTT. The encoded protein is CASSQAGGSNQPQHF. The gene calls are TRBV4-2 and TRBJ1-5; maybe TRBD1 (5 bases). The germline CDR1 and CDR2 sequences are LGHNA and YNFKEQ. Trimming shortened V by 1 base and J by 1 base, and 8 bases separated the two germline ends. This CDR3 has 15 residues.

The chain has TRBV7-6 and TRBJ2-5; weak D call: TRBD1 (7 bases). Germline CDR1 and CDR2: SGHVS and FNYEAQ. The CDR3 spans 13 residues. V was clipped by 4 bases and J by 4 bases, with 10 bases between them. The CDR3: CASSSQGGETQYF. CDR3 nucleotide sequence: TGTGCCAGCAGCTCCCAGGGGGGAGAGACCCAGTACTTC. Variable domain in full (rest from reference TRBV7-6 and TRBJ2-5): GAGVSQSPRYKVTKRGQDVALRCDPISGHVSLYWYRQALGQGPEFLTYFNYEAQQDKSGLPNDRFSAERPEGSISTLTIQRTEQRDSAMYRCASSSQGGETQYFGPGTRLLVL.

V usage is TRBV6-2 or TRBV6-3 and J usage is TRBJ2-7; 10 nucleotides line up with TRBD2. The CDR3 is made up of 17 amino acids. The germline CDR1 and CDR2 sequences are MNHEY and SVGEGT. V gave up 4 bases and J gave up 5 bases; unmatched junction bases: 14. The chain's CDR3 is CASSLSGKRTSGNEQYF. Here the CDR3 DNA reads TGTGCCAGCAGTTTATCGGGGAAGCGGACTAGCGGTAACGAGCAGTACTTC.

CDR3 sequence: CASSANKNTEAFF. For the CDR3, the DNA is TGTGCCAGCAGCGCCAACAAGAACACTGAAGCTTTCTTT. The chain couples TRBV7-9 to TRBJ1-1; D gene ambiguous. Trimming left V 5 bases short and J 1 base short, with 8 bases between. CDR1 is SEHNR and CDR2 is FQNEAQ in the germline V gene (reference sequence). This CDR3 has 13 residues.

The chain uses TRBV2 and TRBJ2-7; D is perhaps TRBD2 (6 bases). Germline CDR1 and CDR2: SNHLY and FYNNEI. The V end lost 2 bases, the J end lost 0 bases, and 11 bases lay between the germline ends. This CDR3 has 15 amino acids. The CDR3 region has the DNA TGTGCCAGCAGTGAATGGGCGGGAAGCTCCTACGAGCAGTACTTC. Residues: CASSEWAGSSYEQYF.

V is TRBV15 and J is TRBJ2-3; the D is unclear. Germline V lookup: CDR1 LNHNV, CDR2 YYDKDF (reference sequence). The CDR3 has 14 residues. The germline V and J ends were trimmed by 3 bases and 3 bases, with 10 bases remaining between them. The CDR3 spells CATSRLSRTDTQYF. The CDR3 nucleotides are TGTGCCACCAGCAGGTTGTCCAGGACAGATACGCAGTATTTT.

The chain couples TRBV3-1 (or the pseudogene TRBV3-2) to TRBJ2-5; 9 bases line up with TRBD2. After removal of 0 bases from V and 2 bases from J, the junction contained 10 bases not matched to a gene. CDR3 length: 18 amino acids. Germline values: CDR1 LGHDT, CDR2 YNNKEL (reference sequence). CDR3 DNA sequence: TGTGCCAGCAGCCAAGATCGTCTGAGCGGGAGGATGCAAGAGACCCAGTACTTC. It translates to CASSQDRLSGRMQETQYF.

V usage is TRBV10-3 and J usage is TRBJ2-7; TRBD2 is a possible D gene (6 bases). Germline V lookup: CDR1 ENHRY, CDR2 SYGVKD. The CDR3 covers 13 residues. Trimming left V 7 bases short and J 7 bases short, with 17 bases between. Here the CDR3 reads CAIMRQGGIEQYF. DNA of the CDR3: TGTGCCATCATGAGGCAGGGAGGTATAGAGCAGTACTTC.

V usage is TRBV5-6 and J usage is TRBJ2-1; possible D gene TRBD2, 6 bases. Germline values: CDR1 SGHDT, CDR2 YYEEEE. V was trimmed by 5 bases and J by 0 bases, leaving 12 bases between them. There are 15 residues in the CDR3. The CDR3 protein is CASRLSGSSYNEQFF. The CDR3 DNA reads TGTGCCAGCAGACTTAGCGGAAGCTCCTACAATGAGCAGTTCTTC.

The chain has TRBV11-3 and TRBJ2-1, with 13 bases identical to TRBD2. The CDR3 loop spans 16 amino acids. The J segment lost 7 bases and the V segment lost 1 base, leaving 4 bases of the junction unmatched. The germline V gene has CDR1 SGHNT and CDR2 YENEEA. The CDR3 sequence is CASSLGTSGRSNEQFF. The CDR3 coding sequence is TGTGCCAGCAGCTTAGGGACTAGCGGGAGATCGAATGAGCAGTTCTTC.